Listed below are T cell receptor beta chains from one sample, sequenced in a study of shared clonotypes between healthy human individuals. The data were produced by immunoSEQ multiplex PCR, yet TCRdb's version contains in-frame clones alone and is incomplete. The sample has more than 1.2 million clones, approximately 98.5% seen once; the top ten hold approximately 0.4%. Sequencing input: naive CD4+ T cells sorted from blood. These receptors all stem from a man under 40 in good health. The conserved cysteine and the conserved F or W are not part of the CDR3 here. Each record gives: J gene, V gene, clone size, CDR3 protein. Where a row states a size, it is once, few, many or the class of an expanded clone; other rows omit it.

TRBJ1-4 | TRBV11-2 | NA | ASNRGPNEKLF
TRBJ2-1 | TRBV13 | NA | ASTSHLGGNNEQF
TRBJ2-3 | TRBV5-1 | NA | ASSLILAGGSDTQY
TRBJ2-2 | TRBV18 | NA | ASSLSWGDTGELF
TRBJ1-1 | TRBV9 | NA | ASSAQVNTEAF
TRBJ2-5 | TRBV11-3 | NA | ASSLLGPGETQY
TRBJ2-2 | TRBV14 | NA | ASSSTGSNTGELF
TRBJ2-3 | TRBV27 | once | ASIPGRPKGTQY
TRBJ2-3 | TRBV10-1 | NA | ASRGGQGDTQY
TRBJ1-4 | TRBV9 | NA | ASSVAAGYGKLF
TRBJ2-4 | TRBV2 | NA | ASSDSRRRENIQY
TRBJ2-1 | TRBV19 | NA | ASTTAGTNGRNEQF
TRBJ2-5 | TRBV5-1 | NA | ASSYTSGEETQY
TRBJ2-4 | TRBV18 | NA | ASSPPRAVGKNIQY
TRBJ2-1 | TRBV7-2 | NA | ASSFVASSYNEQF
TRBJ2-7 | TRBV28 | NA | ASSLAGQGGYEQY
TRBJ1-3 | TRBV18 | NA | ASSPGTDPGNTIY
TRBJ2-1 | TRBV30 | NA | ACLRDGYNEQF
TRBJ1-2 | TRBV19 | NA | ASSIPTGGAYGYT
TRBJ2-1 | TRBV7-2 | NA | ASSLDSGRDEQF
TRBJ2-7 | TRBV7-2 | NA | ASSKTSGAYEQY
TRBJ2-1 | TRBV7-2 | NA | ASSQQAVSSYNEQF
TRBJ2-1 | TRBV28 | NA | ASSLFPSGRFYNEQF
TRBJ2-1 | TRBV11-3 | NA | ASSLRQGDEQF
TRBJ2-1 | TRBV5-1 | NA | ASSRLAGHEQF
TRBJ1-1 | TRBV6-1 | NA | ASSALGGLNTEAF
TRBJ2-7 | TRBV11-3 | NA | ASSLGPIYEQY
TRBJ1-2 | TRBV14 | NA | ASSHEAFYGYT
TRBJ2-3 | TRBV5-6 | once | ASSINPDRTSTDTQY
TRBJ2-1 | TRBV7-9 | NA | ASSLAAGQTPNEQF
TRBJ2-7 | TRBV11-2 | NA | ASKMNFGAIGEQY
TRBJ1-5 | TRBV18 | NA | ASSLGQGVSYSNQPQH
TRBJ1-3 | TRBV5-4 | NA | ASSDQGDTIY
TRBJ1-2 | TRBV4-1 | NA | ASTTVGGQHYGYT
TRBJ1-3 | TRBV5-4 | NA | ASTTGGGGSGNTIY
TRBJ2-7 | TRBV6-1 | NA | ASHRHGTDYEQY
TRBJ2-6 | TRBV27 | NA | ASSLWGGSGANVLT
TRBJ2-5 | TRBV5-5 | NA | ASSEPKIKPVSQETQY
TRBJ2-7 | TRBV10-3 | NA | AIRPGQGAPGEQY
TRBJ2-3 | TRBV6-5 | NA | ASSYLPLSTDTQY
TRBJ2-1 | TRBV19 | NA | ASSNSLRTAGRSYNEQF
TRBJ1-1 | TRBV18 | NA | ASSSTGGAVTEAF
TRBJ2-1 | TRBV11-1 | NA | ASSLSLASGGNNNEQF
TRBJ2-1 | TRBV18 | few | ASSQGNEQF